This entry lists 6 T cell receptor beta chains sequenced from one sample in a study of a mutant IDH1 vaccine in newly diagnosed glioma. This table comes from immunoSEQ multiplex PCR, and its TCRdb copy is limited to in-frame clones, with some not included. There are about 60,000 clones in the sample; approximately 80% occur only once, and 3.6% lies in the top ten. These receptors are not linked to any known antigen. Described time point: week 11, during vaccination. Vaccination comprised doses that each held 300 ug of mutant IDH1 20-mer peptide, plus topical imiquimod. This specimen consisted of PBMCs, obtained from a glioma patient whose treatment included an IDH1 peptide vaccine. These receptors were obtained from a man younger than 40 with glioma.

The rearrangement links TRBV14 to TRBJ1-6, with 7 bases that match TRBD1. Germline V gene lookup returns CDR1 SGHDN and CDR2 FVKESK. V was clipped by 3 bases and J by 7 bases; unmatched bases: 3. The CDR3 is made up of 14 amino acids. CDR3 in DNA: TGTGCCAGCAGCCAGGGACAGCAGAATTCACCCCTCCACTTT. This sequence encodes CASSQGQQNSPLHF.

This chain joins TRBV5-1 and TRBJ2-2; no clear D gene. The CDR3 extends over 13 amino acids. CDR1 SGHRS and CDR2 YFSETQ come from the germline V gene. Trimming pared 4 bases from V and 10 bases from J, leaving 14 bases between. The CDR3 protein is CASSPWILAELFF. CDR3 nucleotides: TGCGCCAGCAGCCCCTGGATCCTCGCGGAGCTGTTTTTT.

The rearrangement joins TRBV28 to TRBJ2-2; 7 nucleotides agree with TRBD1. The CDR3 length is 15 residues. J was trimmed by 8 bases and V by 6 bases; bases with no gene match: 12. Germline-derived CDR1 and CDR2 are MDHEN and SYDVKM. The CDR3 region is CASRTGTANQGELFF. In DNA, the CDR3 is TGTGCCAGCAGAACCGGGACAGCGAATCAGGGGGAGCTGTTTTTT.

The J gene is TRBJ1-3, the V gene TRBV7-6, with D uncertain. Per germline, CDR1 SGHVS and CDR2 FNYEAQ. This CDR3 has 18 amino acids. Trimming took 5 bases from V and 0 from J, leaving 20 bases between them. The CDR3 region has the DNA TGTGCCAGCAGCCCCCGAGCCCCGACTGCCTTCTCTGGAAACACCATATATTTT. Translated, it gives CASSPRAPTAFSGNTIYF.

The rearrangement links TRBV18 to TRBJ1-4; 7 bases map to TRBD1. The CDR3 sequence is 15 residues long. The germline V gene has CDR1 KGHSH and CDR2 LQKENI. The J segment lost 5 bases and the V segment lost 6 bases, leaving 9 bases of the junction unmatched. Here the CDR3 DNA reads TGTGCCAGCTCCCCCGGGGGACAGCGAAATGAAAAACTGTTTTTT. Amino acids: CASSPGGQRNEKLFF.

V and J are TRBV13 and TRBJ2-7; D unresolved. Trimming removed 3 bases at V and 4 bases at J, with 22 bases between. Germline V gives CDR1 PRHDT, CDR2 FYEKMQ (reference sequence). The CDR3 totals 17 residues. CDR3 loop: CASSFLSRGSEKYEQYF. CDR3 sequence (DNA): TGTGCCAGCAGCTTCCTGAGTCGAGGCAGCGAGAAATACGAGCAGTACTTC. Variable domain in full (rest from reference TRBV13 and TRBJ2-7): AAGVIQSPRHLIKEKRETATLKCYPIPRHDTVYWYQQGPGQDPQFLISFYEKMQSDKGSIPDRFSAQQFSDYHSELNMSSLELGDSALYFCASSFLSRGSEKYEQYFGPGTRLTVT.